The clone carrying this T cell receptor beta chain was picked up a small number of times. Its antigen remains unknown. This specimen belongs to a study of T-cell memory formation after mild COVID-19. General study findings and limits: The second-wave clones peaking on day 37 were not confirmed as SARS-CoV-2-specific. Memory sampled before infection contained some responding clones, suggesting cross-reactive memory joined. Day 15 to 85 contracting clones showed balanced CD4/CD8; day 15 to 37 expanders favored CD4+.

TCRdb reprocessed the 5' RACE reads via MiXCR and lists one record per CDR3 protein. This table has about 340,000 distinct CDR3 sequences, 10% to 15% appearing once. This CDR3 is built from 13 residues. CDR1 is LGHDT and CDR2 is YNNKEL in the germline V gene (reference sequence). V dropped 4 bases and J dropped 3 bases, with 9 bases sitting between them. Sequenced material: PBMCs or a T cell subset sorted from them (not recorded which). The sequence was collected from a man in his late teens or twenties who had mild COVID-19 (a few samples of this study predate the infection). Cell type and time point are not known. The chain recombines TRBV3-1 with TRBJ1-1; unclear D gene. CDR3 DNA sequence: TGTGCCAGCAGCCGGAATGATGACACTGAAGCTTTCTTT. Its translation is CASSRNDDTEAFF.